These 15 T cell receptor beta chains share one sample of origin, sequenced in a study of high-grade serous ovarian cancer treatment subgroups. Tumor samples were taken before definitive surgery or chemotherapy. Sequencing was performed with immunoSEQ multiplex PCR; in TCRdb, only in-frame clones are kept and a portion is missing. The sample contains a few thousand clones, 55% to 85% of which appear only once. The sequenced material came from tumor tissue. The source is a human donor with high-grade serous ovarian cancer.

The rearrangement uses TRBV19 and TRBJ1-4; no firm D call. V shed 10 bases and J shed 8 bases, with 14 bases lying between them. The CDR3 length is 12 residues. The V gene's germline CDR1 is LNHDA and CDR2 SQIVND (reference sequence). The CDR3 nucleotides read TGTGCCACCGGGTACATGGGGGAAAAACTGTTTTTT. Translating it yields CATGYMGEKLFF.

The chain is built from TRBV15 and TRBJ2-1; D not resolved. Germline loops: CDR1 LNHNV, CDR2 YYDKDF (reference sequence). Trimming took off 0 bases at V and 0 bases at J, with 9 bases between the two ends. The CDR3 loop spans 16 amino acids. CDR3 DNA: TGTGCCACCAGCAGAGATTTCGGCAGCTCCTACAATGAGCAGTTCTTC. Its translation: CATSRDFGSSYNEQFF.

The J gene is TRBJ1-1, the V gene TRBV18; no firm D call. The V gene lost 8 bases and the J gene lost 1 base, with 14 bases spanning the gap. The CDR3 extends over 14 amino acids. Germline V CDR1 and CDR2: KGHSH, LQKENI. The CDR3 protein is CASTLGGWNTEAFF. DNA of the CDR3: TGTGCCAGCACCCTGGGCGGATGGAACACTGAAGCTTTCTTT. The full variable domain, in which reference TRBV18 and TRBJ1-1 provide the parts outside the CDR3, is NAGVMQNPRHLVRRRGQEARLRCSPMKGHSHVYWYRQLPEEGLKFMVYLQKENIIDESGMPKERFSAEFPKEGPSILRIQQVVRGDSAAYFCASTLGGWNTEAFFGQGTRLTVV.

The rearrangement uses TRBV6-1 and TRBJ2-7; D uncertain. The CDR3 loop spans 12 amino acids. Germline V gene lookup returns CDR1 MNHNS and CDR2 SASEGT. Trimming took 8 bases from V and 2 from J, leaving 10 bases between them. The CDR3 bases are TGTGCCAGCGGAACGGTCGCCTACGAGCAGTACTTC. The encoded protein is CASGTVAYEQYF.

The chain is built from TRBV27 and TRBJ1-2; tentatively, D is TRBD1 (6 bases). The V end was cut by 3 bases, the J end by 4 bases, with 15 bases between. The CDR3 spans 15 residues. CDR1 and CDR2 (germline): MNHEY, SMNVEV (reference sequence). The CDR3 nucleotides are TGTGCCAGCAGTTTCTCCGGGACACGGAGCTATGGCTACACCTTC. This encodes CASSFSGTRSYGYTF.

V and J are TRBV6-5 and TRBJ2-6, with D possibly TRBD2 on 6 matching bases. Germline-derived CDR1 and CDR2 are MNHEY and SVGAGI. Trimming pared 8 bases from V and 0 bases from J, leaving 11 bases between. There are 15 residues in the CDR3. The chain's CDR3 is CASSGGSSGANVLTF. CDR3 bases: TGTGCCAGCTCTGGGGGGTCCTCTGGGGCCAACGTCCTGACTTTC.

The CDR3 DNA follows: TGTGCCAGCAGTGCAGGGGGTTCGGGTACCTATGGCTACACCTTC. It encodes CASSAGGSGTYGYTF. This sequence joins TRBV6-5 and TRBJ1-2, with 7 bases lining up with TRBD1. Per germline, CDR1 MNHEY and CDR2 SVGAGI. The CDR3 has 15 amino acids. Unmatched junction bases numbered 10, after V lost 5 bases and J lost 4 bases.

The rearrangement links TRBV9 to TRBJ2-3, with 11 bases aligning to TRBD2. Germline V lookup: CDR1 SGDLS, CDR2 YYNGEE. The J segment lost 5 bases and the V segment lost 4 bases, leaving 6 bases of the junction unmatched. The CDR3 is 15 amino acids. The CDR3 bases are TGTGCCAGCAGCCCGGAGGGACTAGCGGTAGATACGCAGTATTTT. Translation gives CASSPEGLAVDTQYF.

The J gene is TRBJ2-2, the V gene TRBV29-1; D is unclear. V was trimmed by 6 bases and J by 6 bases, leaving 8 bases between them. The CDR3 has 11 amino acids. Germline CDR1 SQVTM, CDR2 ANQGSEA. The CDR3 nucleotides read TGCAGCGTAAGGGCTGCCGGGGAGCTGTTTTTT. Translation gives CSVRAAGELFF.

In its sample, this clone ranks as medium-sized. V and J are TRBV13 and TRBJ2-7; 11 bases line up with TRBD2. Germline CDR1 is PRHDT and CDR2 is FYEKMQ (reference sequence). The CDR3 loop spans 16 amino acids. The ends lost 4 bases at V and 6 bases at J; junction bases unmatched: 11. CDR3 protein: CASSSDLAGGRREQYF. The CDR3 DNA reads TGTGCCAGCAGCTCCGACCTAGCGGGGGGCCGCCGCGAGCAGTACTTC.

The DNA of the CDR3 is TGTGCCAGCAGTTACTCCGGTTCCGAGCAGTACTTC. Translated, it gives CASSYSGSEQYF. This rearrangement joins TRBV6-5 to TRBJ2-7; D gene unclear. Trimming left V 0 bases short and J 6 bases short, with 6 bases between. Germline V lookup: CDR1 MNHEY, CDR2 SVGAGI. The CDR3 covers 12 residues.

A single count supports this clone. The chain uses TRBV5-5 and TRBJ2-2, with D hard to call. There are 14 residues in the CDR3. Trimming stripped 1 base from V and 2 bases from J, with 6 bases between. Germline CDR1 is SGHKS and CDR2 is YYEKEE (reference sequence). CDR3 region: CASSLRGNTGELFF. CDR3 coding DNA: TGTGCCAGCAGCTTGAGAGGTAACACCGGGGAGCTGTTTTTT. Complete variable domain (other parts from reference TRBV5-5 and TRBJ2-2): DAGVTQSPTHLIKTRGQQVTLRCSPISGHKSVSWYQQVLGQGPQFIFQYYEKEERGRGNFPDRFSARQFPNYSSELNVNALLLGDSALYLCASSLRGNTGELFFGEGSRLTVL.

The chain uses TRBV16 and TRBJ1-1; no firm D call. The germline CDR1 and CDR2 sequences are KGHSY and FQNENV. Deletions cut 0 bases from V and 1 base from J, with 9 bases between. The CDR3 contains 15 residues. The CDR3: CASSQSFASNTEAFF. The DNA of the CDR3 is TGTGCCAGCAGCCAATCTTTCGCCTCGAACACTGAAGCTTTCTTT.

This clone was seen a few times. CDR3 sequence reads: CASPPKDSRETQYF. CDR3 nucleotide sequence: TGTGCCAGCCCTCCGAAGGATAGCAGGGAGACCCAGTACTTC. This chain links TRBV6-1 with TRBJ2-5; unclear D gene. The CDR3 loop spans 14 amino acids. The germline gives CDR1 MNHNS, CDR2 SASEGT. Trimming shortened V by 8 bases and J by 5 bases, and 18 bases separated the two germline ends.

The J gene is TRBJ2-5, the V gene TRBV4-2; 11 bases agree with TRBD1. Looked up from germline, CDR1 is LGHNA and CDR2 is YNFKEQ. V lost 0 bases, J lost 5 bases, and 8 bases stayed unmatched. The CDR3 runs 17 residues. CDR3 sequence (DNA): TGTGCCAGCAGCCAAGATCTTCCGGGACAGGGGGGCGAGACCCAGTACTTC. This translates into CASSQDLPGQGGETQYF.